The rows below give T cell receptor beta chains drawn from one sample of a study of cytomegalovirus exposure and HLA in healthy donors. The assay was immunoSEQ multiplex PCR, and TCRdb's table has in-frame clones only and misses some. The table records more than 150,000 clones, around 80% of them present only once. The sequencing sample was made of PBMCs. These receptor sequences come from a woman between 45 and 60 years old in good health and CMV-seropositive. CDR3s include the opening cysteine and the closing phenylalanine or tryptophan. The order of the fields is D gene, V gene, J gene, clone size, CDR3 DNA, CDR3 protein. The D gene is left open where the match is weak. Some rows have no size entry. The others give once, few or many, or a class for an expanded clone.

d_gene: TRBD1; v_gene: TRBV7-8; j_gene: TRBJ2-7; abundance: .; CDR3nt: TGTGCCAGCAGCTTAGCTGGGACAGTCTACGAGCAGTACTTC; CDR3aa: CASSLAGTVYEQYF
d_gene: .; v_gene: TRBV7-9; j_gene: TRBJ1-2; abundance: few; CDR3nt: TGTGCCAGCAGCTTAGGTCCGGCCCTCCGGGAGGGCTACACCTTC; CDR3aa: CASSLGPALREGYTF
d_gene: .; v_gene: TRBV7-7; j_gene: TRBJ2-5; abundance: once; CDR3nt: TGTGCTAGCAGCCCCCGATCGAATTCGGGTGGGGAGACCCAGTACTTC; CDR3aa: CASSPRSNSGGETQYF
d_gene: .; v_gene: TRBV5-1; j_gene: TRBJ2-3; abundance: .; CDR3nt: TGCGCCAGCAGCTTGTTCCGTGCAGATACGCAGTATTTT; CDR3aa: CASSLFRADTQYF
d_gene: .; v_gene: TRBV5-4; j_gene: TRBJ1-1; abundance: .; CDR3nt: TGTGCCAGCAGCTTACAGGGTTGGTCCATGAACACTGAAGCTTTCTTT; CDR3aa: CASSLQGWSMNTEAFF
d_gene: .; v_gene: TRBV2; j_gene: TRBJ1-1; abundance: .; CDR3nt: TGTGCCAGCAGTACTGACAGCACTGAAGCTTTCTTT; CDR3aa: CASSTDSTEAFF
d_gene: TRBD1; v_gene: TRBV19; j_gene: TRBJ1-4; abundance: .; CDR3nt: TGTGCCAGTAGTCAGGGGGGCTGGACTAATGAAAAACTGTTTTTT; CDR3aa: CASSQGGWTNEKLFF
d_gene: .; v_gene: TRBV6-5; j_gene: TRBJ1-2; abundance: .; CDR3nt: TGTGCCAGCAAAACAAACAGGGTTAACTATGGCTACACCTTC; CDR3aa: CASKTNRVNYGYTF
d_gene: .; v_gene: TRBV28; j_gene: TRBJ1-5; abundance: .; CDR3nt: TGTGCCAGCAGTTTACTTTACAGTTATAGCAATCAGCCCCAGCATTTT; CDR3aa: CASSLLYSYSNQPQHF
d_gene: TRBD1; v_gene: TRBV7-3; j_gene: TRBJ1-6; abundance: .; CDR3nt: TGTGCCAGCAGCTTAGGGGCCGGACAGGCTGATTCACCCCTCCACTTT; CDR3aa: CASSLGAGQADSPLHF
d_gene: TRBD1; v_gene: TRBV18; j_gene: TRBJ1-4; abundance: once; CDR3nt: TGTGCCAGCTCTTCGCATACAGGGGTTAATGAAAAACTGTTTTTT; CDR3aa: CASSSHTGVNEKLFF
d_gene: TRBD2; v_gene: TRBV5-1; j_gene: TRBJ2-3; abundance: .; CDR3nt: TGCGCCAGCAGAATCACGGGTCGTGGGGGGGATGGAGATACGCAGTATTTT; CDR3aa: CASRITGRGGDGDTQYF
d_gene: .; v_gene: TRBV6-1; j_gene: TRBJ1-2; abundance: .; CDR3nt: TGTGCCAGCACAGGGCCCCCGCTTCCCGTCTATGGCTACACCTTC; CDR3aa: CASTGPPLPVYGYTF
d_gene: .; v_gene: TRBV6-5; j_gene: TRBJ2-1; abundance: few; CDR3nt: TGTGCCAGCAAACAGGGCCCCGAGCAGTTCTTC; CDR3aa: CASKQGPEQFF
d_gene: TRBD1; v_gene: TRBV28; j_gene: TRBJ2-2; abundance: .; CDR3nt: TGTGCCACCCAATCGGGACAGGGGAACACCGGGGAGCTGTTTTTT; CDR3aa: CATQSGQGNTGELFF
d_gene: .; v_gene: TRBV11-2; j_gene: TRBJ1-5; abundance: .; CDR3nt: TGTGCCAGCAGCTTAGCAGGGAGCAATCAGCCCCAGCATTTT; CDR3aa: CASSLAGSNQPQHF